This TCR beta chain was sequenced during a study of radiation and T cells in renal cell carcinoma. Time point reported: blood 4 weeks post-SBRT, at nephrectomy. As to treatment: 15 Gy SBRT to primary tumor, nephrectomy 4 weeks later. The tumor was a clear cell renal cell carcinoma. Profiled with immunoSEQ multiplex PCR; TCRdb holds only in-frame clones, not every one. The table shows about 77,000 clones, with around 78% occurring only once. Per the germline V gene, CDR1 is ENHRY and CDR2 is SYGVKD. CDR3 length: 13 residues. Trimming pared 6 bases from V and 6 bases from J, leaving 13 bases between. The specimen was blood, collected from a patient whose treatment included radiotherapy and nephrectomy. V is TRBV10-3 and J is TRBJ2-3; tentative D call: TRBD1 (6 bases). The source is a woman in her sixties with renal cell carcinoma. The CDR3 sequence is CAIRFTGMDTQYF. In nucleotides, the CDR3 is TGTGCCATCAGGTTCACAGGGATGGATACGCAGTATTTT.